This passage covers 30 T cell receptor beta chains from one sample sequenced in a study of PD-1 blockade in classical Hodgkin lymphoma. The data were produced by immunoSEQ multiplex PCR, yet TCRdb's version contains in-frame clones alone and is incomplete. The table shows fewer than 30,000 clones, with roughly four fifths occurring only once. All patients experienced relapse after autologous stem cell transplantation, and brentuximab vedotin exposure was variable. Sequenced material: peripheral blood mononuclear cells (PBMCs), taken before the second cycle of nivolumab. The receptors stem from a human donor with classical Hodgkin lymphoma.

V usage is TRBV6-4 and J usage is TRBJ2-2; no clear D. The CDR3 extends over 14 amino acids. CDR1 MRHNA and CDR2 SNTAGT come from the germline V gene. Trimming cost V 0 bases and J 4 bases, with 6 bases left between them. CDR3 loop: CASSDSRATGELFF. The CDR3 nucleotides are TGTGCCAGCAGTGACTCCCGCGCCACCGGGGAGCTGTTTTTT.

V and J are TRBV9 and TRBJ2-7, with D possibly TRBD1 on 6 matching bases. V was trimmed by 4 bases and J by 5 bases, leaving 22 bases between them. Per the germline V gene, CDR1 is SGDLS and CDR2 is YYNGEE. This CDR3 has 16 amino acids. The CDR3 protein is CASSPTGTPRLDEQYF. Here the CDR3 DNA reads TGTGCCAGCAGCCCCACCGGGACACCTAGGCTAGACGAGCAGTACTTC.

The chain joins TRBV6-5 to TRBJ1-4; the D is unclear. V was pared by 4 bases and J by 4 bases, with 7 bases between. Per germline, CDR1 MNHEY and CDR2 SVGAGI. CDR3 length: 13 amino acids. CDR3 nucleotide sequence: TGTGCCAGCAGTTCCTGGAGTAATGAAAAACTGTTTTTT. Its protein is CASSSWSNEKLFF.

This clone came up a few times. The CDR3, as DNA: TGCGCCAGCAGCCCTCAACCGGGGCCCTACAATGAGCAGTTCTTC. Amino acids: CASSPQPGPYNEQFF. V is TRBV4-3 and J is TRBJ2-1; possibly TRBD1 or TRBD2 for D (5 bases each). CDR3 length equals 15 residues. V was cut by 4 bases and J by 2 bases, with 12 bases left in between. CDR1 and CDR2 (germline): LGHNA, YSLEER.

The chain is built from TRBV2 and TRBJ1-4, with D possibly being TRBD1 (5 bases). In germline, CDR1 is SNHLY, CDR2 FYNNEI. The CDR3 has 15 amino acids. V gave up 2 bases and J gave up 7 bases, with 14 bases separating them. The CDR3 sequence is CASSEFGRETEKLFF. The CDR3 DNA follows: TGTGCCAGCAGTGAATTCGGCAGGGAAACTGAAAAACTGTTTTTT.

The V and J genes are TRBV6-5 and TRBJ1-2, with 9 bases fitting TRBD1. CDR1 is MNHEY, CDR2 SVGAGI, per germline. The CDR3 covers 13 residues. V lost 5 bases to trimming and J lost 7 bases; unmatched junction nucleotides: 5. The CDR3 coding sequence is TGTGCCAGCAGTCAGGACAGGGGCTTTGGCTACACCTTC. Its translation: CASSQDRGFGYTF.

The CDR3 DNA reads as TGTGCCAGCAGTTACAGGGTTAACACTGAAGCTTTCTTT. Translation: CASSYRVNTEAFF. This chain connects TRBV6-6 to TRBJ1-1; D is undetermined. V shed 2 bases and J shed 2 bases, with 6 bases lying between them. In germline, CDR1 is MNHNY, CDR2 SVGAGI (reference sequence). This CDR3 spans 13 amino acids.

The chain carries TRBV4-3 and TRBJ1-6; D remains unclear. The V end was cut by 4 bases, the J end by 6 bases, with 19 bases between. The CDR3 runs to 17 residues. Germline V gene lookup returns CDR1 LGHNA and CDR2 YSLEER. CDR3 DNA: TGCGCCAGCAGCCCATCGAGTATGGCAGGATCTAATTCACCCCTCCACTTT. It codes for CASSPSSMAGSNSPLHF.

V usage is TRBV27 and J usage is TRBJ2-7, with a tentative D call TRBD1 (6 bases). CDR1 MNHEY and CDR2 SMNVEV come from the germline V gene (reference sequence). The CDR3 totals 13 residues. V lost 8 bases, J lost 7 bases, and 18 bases lay in between. CDR3: CASPTHRDGEQYF. The CDR3 DNA reads as TGTGCCAGCCCAACCCACAGGGACGGGGAGCAGTACTTC.

This chain connects TRBV7-2 to TRBJ2-7; possibly TRBD2 for D (6 bases). Trimming left V 2 bases short and J 3 bases short, with 14 bases between. Per germline, CDR1 SGHTA and CDR2 FQGNSA. The CDR3 sequence is 15 residues long. CDR3 bases: TGTGCCAGCAGCTTAAGGCGGAGGGCCGGCTACGAGCAGTACTTC. Translation: CASSLRRRAGYEQYF.

This clone was found once. The gene calls are TRBV7-2 and TRBJ2-1; maybe TRBD2 (6 bases). The CDR3 length is 14 residues. Germline CDR1 is SGHTA and CDR2 is FQGNSA. Deletions cut 5 bases from V and 3 bases from J, with 11 bases between. CDR3 DNA sequence: TGTGCCAGCAGCGCGCGGGGCCACTACAATGAGCAGTTCTTC. It is translated as CASSARGHYNEQFF.

This rearrangement joins TRBV30 to TRBJ2-2, with D hard to call. This CDR3 has 13 residues. Trimming took off 1 base at V and 8 bases at J, with 11 bases between the two ends. CDR1 is GTSNPN, CDR2 SVGIG, per germline (reference sequence). The CDR3 sequence: CAWSEGSKGELFF. CDR3 nucleotide sequence: TGTGCCTGGAGTGAAGGCAGCAAAGGGGAGCTGTTTTTT. Based on the CDR3 plus reference TRBV30 and TRBJ2-2, the full variable domain is SQTIHQWPATLVQPVGSPLSLECTVEGTSNPNLYWYRQAAGRGLQLLFYSVGIGQISSEVPQNLSASRPQDRQFILSSKKLLLSDSGFYLCAWSEGSKGELFFGEGSRLTVL.

The V gene is TRBV7-2, the J gene TRBJ2-7; D call uncertain. V lost 6 bases and J lost 2, with 5 bases in between. Germline CDR1 is SGHTA and CDR2 is FQGNSA. CDR3 length: 11 residues. CDR3 protein: CASRQTYEQYF. CDR3 nucleotide sequence: TGTGCCAGCAGACAGACCTACGAGCAGTACTTC.

V usage is TRBV7-6 and J usage is TRBJ2-5; the D gene is possibly TRBD2 (6 bases). CDR1 is SGHVS, CDR2 FNYEAQ, per germline. CDR3 length: 15 amino acids. V shed 0 bases and J shed 2 bases, with 10 bases lying between them. This chain's CDR3 is CASSLASGRQETQYF. The CDR3 DNA sequence: TGTGCCAGCAGCTTAGCATCAGGGAGGCAAGAGACCCAGTACTTC.

This rearrangement joins TRBV27 to TRBJ1-2; 10 positions match TRBD1. The trim removed 6 bases at V and 8 bases at J, leaving 15 bases unmatched. This CDR3 spans 16 amino acids. Germline CDR1 and CDR2: MNHEY and SMNVEV (reference sequence). The CDR3 DNA follows: TGTGCCAGCAGCCCCGCCCCGGGACAGGGGTTTTTCGGCTACACCTTC. Encoded protein: CASSPAPGQGFFGYTF.

The gene calls are TRBV6-1 and TRBJ1-2; no reliable D call. Germline V CDR1 and CDR2: MNHNS, SASEGT. The ends were cut back, 1 base at V and 7 bases at J, with 19 bases in the middle. The CDR3 covers 16 residues. DNA for the CDR3: TGTGCCAGCAGTGAAGGGGTAGGACGGACCGTGGGTGGCTACACCTTC. Its protein is CASSEGVGRTVGGYTF.

CDR3 sequence (DNA): TGTGCCAGCAGCTTAAGCGGGGCAGTCCAAGAGACCCAGTACTTC. This sequence encodes CASSLSGAVQETQYF. The chain links TRBV7-3 to TRBJ2-5; weak D call: TRBD2 (6 bases). V lost 1 base and J 1 base, leaving 10 bases between the germline ends. The CDR3 has 15 amino acids. Germline values: CDR1 SGHTA, CDR2 FQGTGA.

This clone is a singleton in its sample. The chain's CDR3 is CASSLFSFGQGYGYTF. The CDR3 coding sequence is TGTGCCAGCAGTTTATTTTCTTTTGGACAGGGCTATGGCTACACCTTC. The gene calls are TRBV27 and TRBJ1-2; TRBD1 agrees at 8 bases. Germline V gene data show CDR1 as MNHEY and CDR2 as SMNVEV (reference sequence). With V trimmed by 1 base and J by 4 bases, 8 bases remained unmatched. This CDR3 is built from 16 residues.

The V and J genes are TRBV2 and TRBJ1-5; 10 bases map to TRBD1. Trimming at V came to 4 bases and at J to 6 bases, leaving 3 bases not matched to a gene. There are 14 residues in the CDR3. CDR1 is SNHLY, CDR2 FYNNEI, per germline. The CDR3: CASSGTGGFQPQHF. The CDR3 DNA reads as TGTGCCAGCAGTGGGACAGGGGGATTTCAGCCCCAGCATTTT.

The CDR3 reads CASSEIGGGSYEQYF. The CDR3 bases are TGTGCCAGCAGTGAAATTGGAGGGGGCTCCTACGAGCAGTACTTC. V usage is TRBV6-1 and J usage is TRBJ2-7, with D perhaps assigned TRBD1 or TRBD2 (6 bases each). V was pared by 2 bases and J by 0 bases, with 11 bases between. Germline CDR1 and CDR2: MNHNS and SASEGT. This CDR3 spans 15 amino acids.

This clone was recorded a few times. V gene TRBV5-1 combines with J gene TRBJ2-7, with D tentatively TRBD1 (6 bases). The CDR3 contains 15 residues. Deletions cut 1 base from V and 10 bases from J, with 21 bases between. Germline CDR1 reads SGHRS; CDR2 reads YFSETQ. The CDR3 region has the DNA TGCGCCAGCAGCTTGTCACCGGACAGTTCGATCGATCAGTACTTC. Translating it yields CASSLSPDSSIDQYF.

The chain joins TRBV28 to TRBJ2-7; no firm D call. The V and J ends lost 6 bases and 2 bases respectively, with 5 bases between them. This CDR3 has 11 residues. Germline V CDR1 and CDR2: MDHEN, SYDVKM. The CDR3 DNA reads TGTGCCAGCAGCCTTACCTACGAGCAGTACTTC. Translation: CASSLTYEQYF.

This clone is classed as medium-sized. The chain links TRBV30 to TRBJ2-7; 7 bases line up with TRBD2. V shed 2 bases, J shed 4 bases, and the junction held 8 bases outside the gene matches. Germline CDR1 is GTSNPN and CDR2 is SVGIG (reference sequence). The CDR3 sequence is 14 residues long. The CDR3 protein is CAWSSGAHLYEQYF. The CDR3, as DNA: TGTGCCTGGAGTAGCGGGGCGCATTTGTACGAGCAGTACTTC.

The chain combines TRBV6-5 with TRBJ2-6; no firm D call. The CDR3 is made up of 15 amino acids. Germline values: CDR1 MNHEY, CDR2 SVGAGI. V gave up 6 bases and J gave up 2 bases, with 11 bases separating them. The CDR3 protein is CASRTPSTGANVLTF. CDR3 DNA: TGTGCCAGCAGGACACCAAGTACTGGGGCCAACGTCCTGACTTTC.

V gene TRBV7-3 combines with J gene TRBJ2-2; D not certain. The CDR3 is 16 amino acids. CDR1 is SGHTA and CDR2 is FQGTGA in the germline V gene. V was cut by 5 bases and J by 1 base, with 14 bases left in between. The CDR3 DNA sequence: TGTGCCAGCAGCGCCCCAGGCGGTCTGAACACCGGGGAGCTGTTTTTT. The encoded protein is CASSAPGGLNTGELFF.

The chain uses TRBV18 and TRBJ1-1; 8 bases match TRBD1. The germline V gene encodes CDR1 KGHSH and CDR2 LQKENI. V dropped 2 bases and J dropped 4; count of bases not matched to a gene: 12. This CDR3 comprises 17 residues. CDR3 DNA sequence: TGTGCCAGCTCACCAGACTTGGCAGGGGGCGCGGCCACTGAAGCTTTCTTT. Residues: CASSPDLAGGAATEAFF.

V and J are TRBV19 and TRBJ2-7; D is perhaps TRBD1 (6 bases). V lost 4 bases and J 6 bases, leaving 13 bases between the germline ends. Germline V gene data show CDR1 as LNHDA and CDR2 as SQIVND (reference sequence). This CDR3 is 13 amino acids long. The CDR3 spells CASSTQGRGEQYF. The CDR3 DNA reads as TGTGCCAGTAGTACGCAGGGGAGAGGCGAGCAGTACTTC. The variable domain in full, with the rest retrieved from reference TRBV19 and TRBJ2-7, is DGGITQSPKYLFRKEGQNVTLSCEQNLNHDAMYWYRQDPGQGLRLIYYSQIVNDFQKGDIAEGYSVSREKKESFPLTVTSAQKNPTAFYLCASSTQGRGEQYFGPGTRLTVT.

This clone was observed a few times. The same CDR3 can be traced to other DNA sequences in this sample. The rearrangement links TRBV4-1 to TRBJ2-7; either TRBD1 or TRBD2 may fit D (5 bases each). CDR1 and CDR2 from the germline V gene are MGHRA and YSYEKL. CDR3 size: 14 residues. V lost 0 bases to trimming and J lost 2 bases, with 8 bases between them. This CDR3 reads CASSQDGAAYEQYF. In nucleotides, the CDR3 is TGCGCCAGCAGCCAAGACGGGGCCGCCTACGAGCAGTACTTC.

The rearrangement uses TRBV7-9 and TRBJ2-1; D gene ambiguous. Germline CDR1 and CDR2: SEHNR and FQNEAQ (reference sequence). The CDR3 covers 13 residues. V lost 5 bases, J lost 6 bases, and 11 bases lay in between. The CDR3 DNA reads as TGTGCCAGCAGCAGTCCCGGAGCCAATGAGCAGTTCTTC. This encodes CASSSPGANEQFF.

The V call is TRBV4-1, the J call TRBJ1-5, with 7 bases identical to TRBD1. Per germline, CDR1 MGHRA and CDR2 YSYEKL. The J segment lost 7 bases and the V segment lost 4 bases, leaving 10 bases of the junction unmatched. The CDR3 covers 15 residues. Here the CDR3 DNA reads TGCGCCAGCAGCCCCGTCGGTGGGACAGAACAGCCCCAGCATTTT. Residues: CASSPVGGTEQPQHF.